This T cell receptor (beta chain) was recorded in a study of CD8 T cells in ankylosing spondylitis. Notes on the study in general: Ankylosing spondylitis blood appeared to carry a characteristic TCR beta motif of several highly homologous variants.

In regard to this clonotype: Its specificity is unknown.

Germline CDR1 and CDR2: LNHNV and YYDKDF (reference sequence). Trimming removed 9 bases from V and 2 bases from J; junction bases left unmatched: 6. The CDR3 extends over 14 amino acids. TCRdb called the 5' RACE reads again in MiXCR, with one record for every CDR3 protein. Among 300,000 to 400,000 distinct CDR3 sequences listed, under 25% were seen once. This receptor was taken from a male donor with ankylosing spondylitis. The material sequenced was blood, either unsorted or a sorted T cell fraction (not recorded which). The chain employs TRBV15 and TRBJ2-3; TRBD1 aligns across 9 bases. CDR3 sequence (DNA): TGTGCCACGAACCGGGACAGGGTCACAGATACGCAGTATTTT. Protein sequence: CATNRDRVTDTQYF.